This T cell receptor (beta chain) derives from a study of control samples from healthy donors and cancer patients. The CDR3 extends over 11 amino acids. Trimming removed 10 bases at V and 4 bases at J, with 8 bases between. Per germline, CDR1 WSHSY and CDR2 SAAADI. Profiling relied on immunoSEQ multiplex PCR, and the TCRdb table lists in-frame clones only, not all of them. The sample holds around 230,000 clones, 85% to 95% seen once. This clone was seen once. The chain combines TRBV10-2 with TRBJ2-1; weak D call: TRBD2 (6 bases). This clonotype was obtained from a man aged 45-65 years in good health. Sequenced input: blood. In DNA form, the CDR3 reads TGCGCCACCGCGGGGTACAATGAGCAGTTCTTC. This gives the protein CATAGYNEQFF.